Listed below are T cell receptor beta chains from one sample, sequenced in a study of T-cell memory formation after mild COVID-19. TCRdb processed the 5' RACE reads anew with MiXCR; each CDR3 protein has one entry. The sample shows almost 250,000 distinct CDR3 sequences, just over 15% of them seen only once. Material for sequencing was PBMCs or a T cell subset sorted from them (not recorded which). The receptors originated from an adult woman who had mild COVID-19 (a few samples of this study predate the infection). Cell type and time point are not known. Each CDR3 is given with its conserved first and last residue. D genes are given only for firm matches. The size of a clone is reported for some rows only, either as once, few or many, or as a class for expanded clones.

-	TRBV24-1	-	TRBJ2-2	CATSKGGSTGELFF	TGTGCCACCAGTAAGGGGGGATCGACCGGGGAGCTGTTTTTT
TRBD2	TRBV6-2/TRBV6-3	-	TRBJ2-7	CATRGLAGSYEQYF	TGTGCCACCCGAGGCCTAGCGGGCTCCTACGAGCAGTACTTC
-	TRBV20-1	-	TRBJ2-7	CSTLGTARSYEQYF	TGCAGTACCCTGGGGACTGCTCGCTCCTACGAGCAGTACTTC
TRBD2	TRBV7-2	few	TRBJ2-1	CASSPGLINEQFF	TGTGCCAGCAGCCCGGGACTAATCAATGAGCAGTTCTTC
TRBD1	TRBV5-1	-	TRBJ1-1	CASSLVVAGGNTEAFF	TGCGCCAGCAGCTTGGTCGTGGCAGGGGGGAACACTGAAGCTTTCTTT
TRBD1	TRBV2	-	TRBJ2-5	CASSEGTATNQETQYF	TGTGCCAGCAGTGAGGGGACAGCGACAAACCAAGAGACCCAGTACTTC
TRBD1	TRBV7-3	few	TRBJ2-7	CASSSGQASYEQYF	TGTGCCAGCAGCTCGGGACAGGCCTCCTACGAGCAGTACTTC
-	TRBV6-2/TRBV6-3	-	TRBJ1-2	CASSNYYGYTF	TGTGCCAGCAGTAATTACTATGGCTACACCTTC
TRBD1	TRBV18	-	TRBJ2-5	CASSQDRTQETQYF	TGTGCCAGCTCACAGGACAGGACTCAAGAGACCCAGTACTTC
-	TRBV6-5	few	TRBJ2-3	CASSSAFRGGTDTQYF	TGTGCCAGCAGTTCAGCGTTTAGAGGGGGAACAGATACGCAGTATTTT
-	TRBV20-1	-	TRBJ2-2	CSARLSGNTGELFF	TGCAGTGCTAGACTATCAGGGAACACCGGGGAGCTGTTTTTT
TRBD2	TRBV20-1	many	TRBJ2-3	CSARGTSGTTDTQYF	TGCAGTGCTAGAGGGACTAGCGGGACCACAGATACGCAGTATTTT